The rows below give T cell receptor beta chains drawn from one sample of a study of CD4 T cells in relation to SARS-CoV-2 and coronaviruses. TCRdb's copy holds only in-frame clones and misses some; the assay was immunoSEQ multiplex PCR. The table records about 36,000 clones, 75% to 85% of them present only once. Their specific antigens are unknown. Sequenced sample: memory CD4+ T cells from PBMCs, cultured in vitro. These receptors were collected from an adult with COVID-19. The CDR3 runs from the conserved cysteine through the conserved F or W. Fields, in order: D gene, V gene, J gene, CDR3 length, clone size, CDR3 DNA, CDR3 protein. The D gene is left open where the match is weak. The size field is filled for only some rows; it gives once, few, many or a size class.

>-|TRBV28|TRBJ1-5|12|-
TGTGCCGGAGGAAAAATCAATCAGCCCCAGCATTTT
CAGGKINQPQHF
>-|TRBV5-1|TRBJ2-5|13|-
TGCGCCAGCAGCTTGGGGTACCAAGAGACCCAGTACTTC
CASSLGYQETQYF
>-|TRBV6-2/TRBV6-3|TRBJ1-2|14|-
TGTGCCAGCAGCCCCCTCCTCGACGGGTATGGCTACACCTTC
CASSPLLDGYGYTF
>TRBD1|TRBV7-2|TRBJ2-1|13|-
TGTGCCAGCAGCGCGGACAGGGTTTCTGGGCAGTTCTTC
CASSADRVSGQFF
>-|TRBV7-3|TRBJ2-3|13|-
TGTGCCAGCAGCTTAATGTTGACAGATACGCAGTATTTT
CASSLMLTDTQYF
>-|TRBV4-2|TRBJ1-5|17|-
TGTGCCAGCAGCCAAGATTTGGGAGGCTATAGCAATCAGCCCCAGCATTTT
CASSQDLGGYSNQPQHF
>-|TRBV6-5|TRBJ1-3|15|-
TGTGCCAGCAGCCCCGGACCCTTCTCTGGAAACACCATATATTTT
CASSPGPFSGNTIYF
>-|TRBV16|TRBJ1-1|13|few
TGTGCCAGCAGCCCCGGAACAATCACTGAAGCTTTCTTT
CASSPGTITEAFF
>TRBD1|TRBV29-1|TRBJ2-2|15|few
TGCAGCGTTGAAGGTGGACAGGGGAACACCGGGGAGCTGTTTTTT
CSVEGGQGNTGELFF
>TRBD1|TRBV18|TRBJ1-1|14|-
TGTGCCAGCTCACCGGGACAGGTGAACACTGAAGCTTTCTTT
CASSPGQVNTEAFF
>TRBD2|TRBV27|TRBJ2-1|17|once
TGTGCCAGCAGTTTAACCGAGCGGGAGCTTTCCTACAATGAGCAGTTCTTC
CASSLTERELSYNEQFF
>-|TRBV7-3|TRBJ1-1|14|few
TGTGCCAGCAGCTCAGGGATAGGGGACACTGAAGCTTTCTTT
CASSSGIGDTEAFF
>TRBD1|TRBV5-1|TRBJ2-7|13|-
TGCGCCAGCAGCCGCCGGGACAGCTACGAGCAGTACTTC
CASSRRDSYEQYF
>-|TRBV7-9|TRBJ1-4|14|-
TGTGCCAGCAGCTTACTAGCTGGGAGTGAAAAACTGTTTTTT
CASSLLAGSEKLFF
>TRBD2|TRBV25-1|TRBJ2-1|14|-
TGTGCCAGCAGTGACCAGCGGGAGGGCGATGAGCAGTTCTTC
CASSDQREGDEQFF
>TRBD2|TRBV30|TRBJ2-2|14|few
TGTGCCTGGAGACCTTCGGGGGAGGGCGGGGAGCTGTTTTTT
CAWRPSGEGGELFF
>-|TRBV5-1|TRBJ2-5|14|-
TGCGCCAGCAGCTTGGGTGCCGATCAAGAGACCCAGTACTTC
CASSLGADQETQYF
>-|TRBV10-2|TRBJ1-2|18|-
TGCGCCAGCAGTGACCCAAGGAGACAGGCCGGAGAACGTTATGGCTACACCTTC
CASSDPRRQAGERYGYTF
>-|TRBV10-3|TRBJ1-2|15|-
TGTGCCATCAGTGGTACGGGTAACAAGGACTATGGCTACACCTTC
CAISGTGNKDYGYTF
>-|TRBV28|TRBJ2-5|12|few
TGTGCCAGCAGTTCTTCTCAAGAGACCCAGTACTTC
CASSSSQETQYF
>-|TRBV28|TRBJ1-2|14|-
TGTGCCAGCAGTTTGGGGGCAGGGCACTATGGCTACACCTTC
CASSLGAGHYGYTF
>TRBD2|TRBV6-1|TRBJ2-1|14|-
TGTGCCAGCAGTGAAGCGGGAGGGTACAATGAGCAGTTCTTC
CASSEAGGYNEQFF
>-|TRBV3-1/TRBV3-2|TRBJ2-5|13|-
TGTGCCAGCAGCCAAGGGGGGGAAGAGACCCAGTACTTC
CASSQGGEETQYF
>TRBD2|TRBV5-1|TRBJ2-1|14|-
TGCGCCAGCTACGGACTAGCGGGGGCTAATGAGCAGTTCTTC
CASYGLAGANEQFF
>-|TRBV18|TRBJ2-1|13|-
TGTGCCAGCTCATCAACAGGGCTCAATGAGCAGTTCTTC
CASSSTGLNEQFF
>TRBD1|TRBV3-1/TRBV3-2|TRBJ1-5|13|-
TGTGCCAGCAGCCGCGACAGGGATCAGCCCCAGCATTTT
CASSRDRDQPQHF
>-|TRBV7-3|TRBJ1-5|18|once
TGTGCCAGCAGCTTAATGAGCGGGGGGGTTGGGAGCAATCAGCCCCAGCATTTT
CASSLMSGGVGSNQPQHF
>-|TRBV6-6|TRBJ1-1|12|-
TGTGCCAGCACAAGGCCGAACACTGAAGCTTTCTTT
CASTRPNTEAFF